This T cell receptor (beta chain) is from a study of tissue T cells after allogeneic stem cell transplantation. TCRbeta CDR3 was sequenced at survey depth with template counts. The table came from immunoSEQ multiplex PCR; TCRdb's copy has only in-frame clones and leaves some out. The top ten clones hold about 3.8% of a sample with about 43,000 clones, roughly 92% of them seen once. V lost 6 bases to trimming and J lost 5 bases, with 11 bases between them. This CDR3 has 13 amino acids. Study-level points and caveats: Some tissue clones might be persisting host cells; their alloreactivity or antigen specificity was not determined. Tissue-detected TCR repertoire was only partly captured by blood and spleen T cells.

As for this clone: The antigen remains undetermined.

The sequencing used blood, collected before transplantation. The clonotype originates from a woman aged 40 to 75 who later had graft-versus-host disease after an allogeneic stem cell transplant. This chain connects TRBV12-3 or TRBV12-4 to TRBJ1-5, with D unclear. DNA for the CDR3: TGTGCCAGCAGCCCCAACTCGTATCAGCCCCAGCATTTT. The encoded protein is CASSPNSYQPQHF.